These 30 T cell receptor beta chains share one sample of origin, sequenced in a study of blood T cells in healthy people across ages. Then a second PCR, running about 6 to 12 cycles, was carried out with a sample-barcoded 5' primer and a J-beta primer mix. TCRdb reanalysed the 5' RACE reads using MiXCR and keeps one entry per CDR3 protein. The sample has hundreds of thousands of distinct CDR3 sequences; less than 25% are singletons. These sequences were also reported in another study, on T cells of mothers and their children.

The sample taken for sequencing was blood. These receptor sequences come from a boy younger than 18 in good health.

J is TRBJ2-3 and V is TRBV28; 16 bases agree with TRBD2. This CDR3 contains 16 residues. The ends lost 10 bases at V and 3 bases at J; junction bases unmatched: 7. CDR1 MDHEN and CDR2 SYDVKM come from the germline V gene. The CDR3 is CATGGTSGRGTDTQYF. DNA of the CDR3: TGTGCCACCGGAGGGACTAGCGGGAGGGGTACAGATACGCAGTATTTT.

The chain is built from TRBV5-1 and TRBJ2-7; D uncertain. The V gene's germline CDR1 is SGHRS and CDR2 YFSETQ. Trimming cost V 0 bases and J 2 bases, with 12 bases left between them. The CDR3 runs 15 residues. The CDR3 spells CASSLVTGLPYEQYF. The CDR3 coding sequence is TGCGCCAGCAGCTTGGTCACCGGGCTTCCCTACGAGCAGTACTTC. The whole variable domain, remainder taken from reference TRBV5-1 and TRBJ2-7, is KAGVTQTPRYLIKTRGQQVTLSCSPISGHRSVSWYQQTPGQGLQFLFEYFSETQRNKGNFPGRFSGRQFSNSRSEMNVSTLELGDSALYLCASSLVTGLPYEQYFGPGTRLTVT.

As to this clonotype: One end of the junction varies from germline; a read error may be responsible. The chain links TRBV6-2 or TRBV6-3 to TRBJ2-6; possible D gene TRBD1, 5 bases. The CDR3 contains 15 residues. Germline CDR1 MNHEY, CDR2 SVGEGT. Here the CDR3 reads CANSYQGDGADVLTF. Here the CDR3 DNA reads TGTGCCAACAGTTACCAGGGCGATGGGGCCGACGTCCTGACTTTC.

This clonotype was seen a handful of times. The chain couples TRBV6-1 to TRBJ2-7; 9 positions match TRBD1. The CDR3 sequence is 15 residues long. Losses at the gene ends were 0 bases for V and 2 bases for J; bases not matched to a gene: 2. CDR1 and CDR2 from the germline V gene are MNHNS and SASEGT. The CDR3 DNA follows: TGTGCCAGCAGTGAAGCGGGACAGGGAACCTACGAGCAGTACTTC. The encoded protein is CASSEAGQGTYEQYF.

V is TRBV5-8 and J is TRBJ1-4; D ambiguous. Germline V CDR1 and CDR2: SGHTS, YDEGEE. Trimming took off 5 bases at V and 7 bases at J, with 12 bases between the two ends. The CDR3 runs to 13 residues. The CDR3 bases are TGTGCCAGCAGGGCCTTGGTTGGTGAAAAACTGTTTTTT. Residues: CASRALVGEKLFF.

This clonotype showed up just a few times. In nucleotides, the CDR3 is TGTGCCAGCAGCTGGAGCAACGACGACAGGGGAGGCAATTCACCCCTCCACTTT. Protein product: CASSWSNDDRGGNSPLHF. The chain couples TRBV5-5 to TRBJ1-6; 8 positions match TRBD1. This CDR3 contains 18 residues. V dropped 3 bases and J dropped 7; count of bases not matched to a gene: 15. Germline CDR1 reads SGHKS; CDR2 reads YYEKEE (reference sequence).

In this sample, this clonotype turned up a few times. The chain links TRBV20-1 to TRBJ2-1, with 7 bases that match TRBD2. CDR3 length: 17 amino acids. The ends lost 0 bases at V and 3 bases at J; junction bases unmatched: 11. In germline, CDR1 is DFQATT, CDR2 SNEGSKA (reference sequence). The CDR3 bases are TGCAGTGCTAGAGAATCCAGCGGGATACTAAACTACAATGAGCAGTTCTTC. It codes for CSARESSGILNYNEQFF.

The J gene is TRBJ2-4, the V gene TRBV6-5; possible D gene TRBD2, 5 bases. V lost 0 bases, J lost 2 bases, and 14 bases lay in between. The CDR3 covers 17 residues. Germline V gene data show CDR1 as MNHEY and CDR2 as SVGAGI. Here the CDR3 reads CASSYSNRGNSKNIQYF. Here the CDR3 DNA reads TGTGCCAGCAGTTACTCGAACCGGGGTAACTCCAAAAACATTCAGTACTTC.

V and J are TRBV5-4 and TRBJ1-2; 7 nucleotides match TRBD1. The CDR3 covers 16 residues. V shed 0 bases, J shed 5 bases, and the junction held 10 bases outside the gene matches. The germline CDR1 and CDR2 sequences are SGHNT and YYREEE (reference sequence). The DNA of the CDR3 is TGTGCCAGCAGCTTGGGTCCGATGACAGGGAGTTATGGCTACACCTTC. Protein sequence: CASSLGPMTGSYGYTF.

This clonotype was counted a few times. The rearrangement links TRBV6-5 to TRBJ1-1, with D tentatively TRBD1 (6 bases). Trimming took 4 bases from V and 3 from J, leaving 12 bases between them. Looked up from germline, CDR1 is MNHEY and CDR2 is SVGAGI. This CDR3 is 14 amino acids long. The CDR3, as DNA: TGTGCCAGCAGTTTCGACAGGCTCTACACTGAAGCTTTCTTT. This codes for CASSFDRLYTEAFF.

This clonotype was detected a few times. This sequence joins TRBV29-1 and TRBJ2-2, with 7 bases fitting TRBD2. Germline V gives CDR1 SQVTM, CDR2 ANQGSEA. The CDR3 is made up of 15 amino acids. Unmatched junction bases numbered 5, after V lost 2 bases and J lost 2 bases. The CDR3 bases are TGCAGCGTTGAATCCGGGGGGATAAACACCGGGGAGCTGTTTTTT. This codes for CSVESGGINTGELFF.

At least ten counts were recorded for this clonotype. The J gene is TRBJ2-2, the V gene TRBV6-4; TRBD1 might be the D (6 bases). In germline, CDR1 is MRHNA, CDR2 SNTAGT. Trimming removed 2 bases at V and 1 base at J, with 11 bases between. CDR3 length equals 16 residues. Here the CDR3 reads CASSDASTGNTGELFF. CDR3 nucleotide sequence: TGTGCCAGCAGTGACGCCTCGACAGGGAACACCGGGGAGCTGTTTTTT.

This clonotype occurred a few times. The chain combines TRBV21-1 with TRBJ2-2. TRBV21-1 is deemed a pseudogene. The CDR3 spans 16 residues. CDR3 nucleotides: TGTGCCAGCAGCAAAGGCAGCCAGAGAAACACCGGGGAGCTGTTTTTT. Translating it yields CASSKGSQRNTGELFF.

The CDR3 region is CSASGGAYGYTF. CDR3 coding DNA: TGCAGTGCCTCAGGGGGCGCTTATGGCTACACCTTC. V and J are TRBV20-1 and TRBJ1-2; TRBD1 aligns across 8 bases. Losses at the gene ends were 6 bases for V and 5 bases for J; bases not matched to a gene: 5. The V gene's germline CDR1 is DFQATT and CDR2 SNEGSKA (reference sequence). CDR3 size: 12 residues.

The chain combines TRBV24-1 with TRBJ1-2, with TRBD1 matching 8 bases. The J segment lost 7 bases and the V segment lost 3 bases, leaving 6 bases of the junction unmatched. CDR1 and CDR2 (germline): KGHDR, SFDVKD. The CDR3 sequence is 14 residues long. The CDR3, as DNA: TGTGCCACCAGTGATCATGGGACAGGTAGTGGCTACACCTTC. Its translation: CATSDHGTGSGYTF.

This clonotype was counted only a few times. The chain is built from TRBV7-2 and TRBJ2-3, with 7 bases identical to TRBD2. This CDR3 is built from 15 residues. Germline CDR1 is SGHTA and CDR2 is FQGNSA. V lost 2 bases, J lost 4 bases, and 6 bases stayed unmatched. CDR3 in DNA: TGTGCCAGCAGCTTAATTGCGGGAGTGTCAGATACGCAGTATTTT. Amino acids: CASSLIAGVSDTQYF.

The chain has TRBV27 and TRBJ2-5; D is possibly TRBD2 (6 bases). Per the germline V gene, CDR1 is MNHEY and CDR2 is SMNVEV (reference sequence). This CDR3 spans 13 amino acids. The V end was cut by 6 bases, the J end by 1 base, with 9 bases between. The CDR3, as DNA: TGTGCCAGCAGACCGGGACTCCAAGAGACCCAGTACTTC. It translates to CASRPGLQETQYF.

V gene TRBV27 combines with J gene TRBJ2-7; 12 bases are shared with TRBD2. Germline-derived CDR1 and CDR2 are MNHEY and SMNVEV (reference sequence). CDR3 length: 17 residues. Trimming removed 3 bases from V and 4 bases from J; junction bases left unmatched: 10. The CDR3 spells CASSFRSWTSGKYEQYF. The CDR3 DNA follows: TGTGCCAGCAGTTTCCGGTCGTGGACTAGCGGGAAATACGAGCAGTACTTC.

This rearrangement joins TRBV12-3 or TRBV12-4 to TRBJ2-7; D ambiguous. The CDR3 is made up of 15 amino acids. V lost 5 bases and J 2 bases, leaving 16 bases between the germline ends. CDR3 residues: CASSPEARGPYEQYF. DNA for the CDR3: TGTGCCAGCAGTCCCGAAGCTAGAGGCCCCTACGAGCAGTACTTC.

The genes are TRBV28 and TRBJ2-3, with D possibly being TRBD2 (6 bases). The CDR3 covers 15 residues. The V end lost 4 bases, the J end lost 6 bases, and 17 bases lay between the germline ends. Germline V gene lookup returns CDR1 MDHEN and CDR2 SYDVKM. The CDR3 DNA reads as TGTGCCAGCAGTTACTTAGGAGGGGTTTTCGATACGCAGTATTTT. This translates into CASSYLGGVFDTQYF. Complete variable domain (other parts from reference TRBV28 and TRBJ2-3): DVKVTQSSRYLVKRTGEKVFLECVQDMDHENMFWYRQDPGLGLRLIYFSYDVKMKEKGDIPEGYSVSREKKERFSLILESASTNQTSMYLCASSYLGGVFDTQYFGPGTRLTVL.

This clonotype turned up a few times. At one end the junction does not follow the germline gene, possibly because of a read error. J is TRBJ2-3 and V is TRBV28; no definite D call. From germline, CDR1 is MDHEN and CDR2 SYDVKM. This CDR3 has 14 amino acids. CDR3 sequence (DNA): TGTGCCAGCCGTTTTGGGTCATGGTTAGATACGCAGTATTTT. Translation gives CASRFGSWLDTQYF.

This chain uses TRBV11-2 with TRBJ2-1; D is unresolved. Germline CDR1 and CDR2: SGHAT and FQNNGV. V lost 1 base, J lost 4 bases, and 8 bases lay in between. The CDR3 is 14 residues long. This CDR3 reads CASSLGAGYNEQFF. As DNA, the CDR3 is TGTGCCAGCAGCTTAGGAGCCGGATACAATGAGCAGTTCTTC.

In its sample, this clonotype was seen a few times. CDR3 nucleotide sequence: TGTGCCACTAGGAAGGACAGGAGTAGCACAGATACGCAGTATTTT. This gives the protein CATRKDRSSTDTQYF. The chain recombines TRBV2 with TRBJ2-3; TRBD1 matches 7 bases. Trimming cost V 10 bases and J 0 bases; bases outside gene matches: 10. There are 15 residues in the CDR3. Germline CDR1 reads SNHLY; CDR2 reads FYNNEI.

This clonotype was found a few times. The chain uses TRBV5-5 and TRBJ1-1; no clear D. The CDR3 covers 14 residues. The V and J ends lost 2 bases and 1 base respectively, with 9 bases between them. The germline CDR1 and CDR2 sequences are SGHKS and YYEKEE (reference sequence). The CDR3 bases are TGTGCCAGCAGCTTTCGGAGAGAGAACACTGAAGCTTTCTTT. As protein: CASSFRRENTEAFF.

The rearrangement links TRBV4-1 to TRBJ2-7, with D uncertain. Deletions cut 1 base from V and 3 bases from J, with 10 bases between. The CDR3 has 14 residues. The germline V gene encodes CDR1 MGHRA and CDR2 YSYEKL. The CDR3 DNA reads TGCGCCAGCAGCCAAGCGGACGGTTACTACGAGCAGTACTTC. This gives the protein CASSQADGYYEQYF.

This chain uses TRBV4-3 with TRBJ2-5, with D possibly TRBD2 on 5 matching bases. Germline values: CDR1 LGHNA, CDR2 YSLEER. The V and J ends lost 0 bases and 0 bases respectively, with 11 bases between them. The CDR3 covers 16 residues. In DNA, the CDR3 is TGCGCCAGCAGCCAAGATTGGCGGGCCTACCAAGAGACCCAGTACTTC. Translation gives CASSQDWRAYQETQYF.

This chain links TRBV28 with TRBJ1-1; D gene uncertain. The germline V gene has CDR1 MDHEN and CDR2 SYDVKM. The germline V and J ends were trimmed by 10 bases and 7 bases, with 16 bases remaining between them. CDR3 size: 12 residues. CDR3 bases: TGTGCCACCAAGTCCGGACCGCATGAAGCTTTCTTT. It encodes CATKSGPHEAFF.

This clonotype was seen more than once but under ten times. Written as DNA, the CDR3 is TGTGCCAGCAGCCCCGGACTAGTCCCTCAAGAGACCCAGTACTTC. It is translated as CASSPGLVPQETQYF. This sequence joins TRBV9 and TRBJ2-5; 7 bases line up with TRBD2. CDR1 is SGDLS and CDR2 is YYNGEE in the germline V gene. The V segment lost 4 bases and the J segment 2 bases; nucleotides outside the gene matches: 8. There are 15 residues in the CDR3.

Points on this clonotype: As the CDR3 is not closed by the conserved phenylalanine or tryptophan, this likely results from a read error. CDR3 in DNA: TGCAGTGCTAGAGGGGGGGCTCTTGATGGCTACACCTCC. This codes for CSARGGALDGYTS. The chain is built from TRBV20-1 and TRBJ1-2, with a possible D match to TRBD1 (6 bases). Per germline, CDR1 DFQATT and CDR2 SNEGSKA (reference sequence). V was shortened by 1 base and J by 6 bases, with 12 bases between the two germline ends. The CDR3 is 13 amino acids.

This chain uses TRBV15 with TRBJ2-4; D gene uncertain. CDR1 is LNHNV, CDR2 YYDKDF, per germline (reference sequence). The CDR3 consists of 17 residues. With 0 bases removed from V and 2 bases from J, the gap between germline ends came to 14 bases. The DNA for the CDR3 is TGTGCCACCAGCAGAGATGGCCGGTTCCGGACCAAAAACATTCAGTACTTC. Encoded protein: CATSRDGRFRTKNIQYF. Variable domain in full (rest from reference TRBV15 and TRBJ2-4): DAMVIQNPRYQVTQFGKPVTLSCSQTLNHNVMYWYQQKSSQAPKLLFHYYDKDFNNEADTPDNFQSRRPNTSFCFLDIRSPGLGDTAMYLCATSRDGRFRTKNIQYFGAGTRLSVL.